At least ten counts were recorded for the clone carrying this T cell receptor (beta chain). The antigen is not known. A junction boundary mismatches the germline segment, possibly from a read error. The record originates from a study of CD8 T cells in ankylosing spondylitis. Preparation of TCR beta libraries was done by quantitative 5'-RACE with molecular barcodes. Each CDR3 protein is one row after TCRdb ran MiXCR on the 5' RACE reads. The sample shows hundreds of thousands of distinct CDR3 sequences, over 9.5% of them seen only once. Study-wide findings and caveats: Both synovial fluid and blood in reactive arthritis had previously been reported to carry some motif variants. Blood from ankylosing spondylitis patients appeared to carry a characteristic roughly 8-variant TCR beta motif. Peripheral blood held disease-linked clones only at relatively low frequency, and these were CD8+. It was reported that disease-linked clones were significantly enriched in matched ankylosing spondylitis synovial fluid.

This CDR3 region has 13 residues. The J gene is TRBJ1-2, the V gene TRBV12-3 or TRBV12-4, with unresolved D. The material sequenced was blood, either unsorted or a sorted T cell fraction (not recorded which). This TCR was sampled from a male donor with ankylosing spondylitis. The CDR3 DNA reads TGTGCCAGCAGTTTGACTATCGAAGGGATCTATCGCTTC. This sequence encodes CASSLTIEGIYRF.